Reported below is one T cell receptor beta chain. Its antigen remains unknown. One end of the junction is discordant with germline, which a read error may explain. The sample originates from a study of T cell repertoires in cytomegalovirus infection. Turning to the study itself: TCR beta signatures that were public indicated CMV infection and matching HLA type.

TCRdb reprocessed the reads via MiXCR and lists one record per CDR3 protein. The repertoire holds around 630,000 distinct CDR3 sequences, with less than 25% as singletons. Overall study results and limits: CMV-specific TCR beta clonotypes restricted by HLA-C dominated the ex vivo response.

In germline, CDR1 is SQVTM, CDR2 ANQGSEA. The CDR3 extends over 14 amino acids. The source of this sequence is a human donor in good health (CMV status not recorded). Some clones in this sample may be carry-over from other donors' samples. Material for sequencing was CD8+ T cells from PBMCs. This sequence joins TRBV29-1 and TRBJ2-3; 7 bases match TRBD2. The CDR3 region has the DNA TGCAGCGTTGAGGGGGGGGGGTTCACAGATACGCAGAATTTT. Translating it yields CSVEGGGFTDTQNF.